This TCR beta chain was sequenced for a study of response to subunit inactivated influenza vaccine. Study-wide results and caveats: Authors suggested seasonal influenza vaccinations each recruit few new T cells.

Germline V gene lookup returns CDR1 LGHDT and CDR2 YNNKEL (reference sequence). The CDR3 is made up of 12 amino acids. The germline V and J ends were trimmed by 4 bases and 7 bases, with 10 bases remaining between them. TCRdb reanalysed the RT-PCR reads using MiXCR and keeps one entry per CDR3 protein. The sample lists roughly 710,000 distinct CDR3 sequences, 14% occurring once. Comment on this clonotype: The antigen is unknown.

This TCR came from a man between 45 and 60 years old who received an inactivated influenza vaccine. The specimen comprised PBMCs from blood, sampled less than 15 days before vaccination. This chain links TRBV3-1 with TRBJ1-2, with D unresolved. DNA of the CDR3: TGTGCCAGCAGCCGGACTGGTCTTGGCTACACCTTC. Translated, it gives CASSRTGLGYTF.